Presented here are 29 T cell receptor beta chains from one specimen sequenced in a study of T cell repertoires in cytomegalovirus infection. TCRdb passed the reads through MiXCR, listing each CDR3 protein once. This table has 350,000 to 450,000 distinct CDR3 sequences, 15% to 20% appearing once. The material sequenced was PBMCs. The receptor set was obtained from a human donor in good health (CMV status not recorded). Some clones in this sample may be carry-over from other donors' samples.

The genes are TRBV5-1 and TRBJ1-5, with 7 bases fitting TRBD1. J lost 5 bases, V lost 7 bases, and 6 bases had no gene match. CDR3 length equals 13 residues. Per germline, CDR1 SGHRS and CDR2 YFSETQ. The CDR3 region is CASGKDRDQPQHF. Here the CDR3 DNA reads TGCGCCAGCGGCAAAGACAGGGATCAGCCCCAGCATTTT.

This clonotype appeared a few times. The J gene is TRBJ2-7, the V gene TRBV27; D possibly corresponds to TRBD2 (5 bases). The ends were cut back, 5 bases at V and 4 bases at J, with 27 bases in the middle. The germline CDR1 and CDR2 sequences are MNHEY and SMNVEV (reference sequence). This CDR3 has 18 amino acids. For the CDR3, the DNA is TGTGCCAGCAGTCCTCTAGCTTACTCACCTACGAGAGCTTACGAGCAGTACTTC. Translated: CASSPLAYSPTRAYEQYF.

This clonotype has more than one count but fewer than ten. The genes are TRBV20-1 and TRBJ2-2, with D possibly matching TRBD2 (5 bases). Trimming took off 2 bases at V and 6 bases at J, with 7 bases between the two ends. Looked up from germline, CDR1 is DFQATT and CDR2 is SNEGSKA (reference sequence). The CDR3 is 12 residues long. CDR3 bases: TGCAGTGCTAGATGGGAGTCCGGGGAGCTGTTTTTT. Protein: CSARWESGELFF.

J is TRBJ1-1 and V is TRBV19; TRBD1 matches 7 bases. The CDR3 sequence is 15 residues long. Trimming removed 1 base from V and 5 bases from J; junction bases left unmatched: 7. The germline V gene encodes CDR1 LNHDA and CDR2 SQIVND (reference sequence). CDR3 loop: CASSIGGGQGTEAFF. The CDR3 region has the DNA TGTGCCAGTAGTATAGGAGGGGGCCAGGGAACTGAAGCTTTCTTT.

The chain is built from TRBV20-1 and TRBJ1-5, with TRBD1 matching 12 bases. Trimming cost V 3 bases and J 5 bases; bases outside gene matches: 8. The CDR3 has 16 amino acids. Germline V lookup: CDR1 DFQATT, CDR2 SNEGSKA (reference sequence). The CDR3 loop reads CSARAGTGGFYQPQHF. The CDR3 DNA is TGCAGTGCTAGGGCCGGGACAGGGGGCTTTTATCAGCCCCAGCATTTT.

This clonotype came up many times. The CDR3 DNA follows: TGTGCCAGCAGCTTTAAGTACAATGAGCAGTTCTTC. Protein sequence: CASSFKYNEQFF. This chain connects TRBV7-2 to TRBJ2-1, with D hard to call. Germline CDR1 and CDR2: SGHTA and FQGNSA. This CDR3 is 12 amino acids long. Trimming removed 3 bases from V and 4 bases from J, with 4 bases in between. Variable domain in full (rest from reference TRBV7-2 and TRBJ2-1): GAGVSQSPSNKVTEKGKDVELRCDPISGHTALYWYRQSLGQGLEFLIYFQGNSAPDKSGLPSDRFSAERTGGSVSTLTIQRTQQEDSAVYLCASSFKYNEQFFGPGTRLTVL.

The sample holds a few counts of this clonotype. This chain links TRBV6-2 or TRBV6-3 with TRBJ2-3; TRBD2 is a possible D gene (5 bases). With 2 bases removed from V and 6 bases from J, the gap between germline ends came to 18 bases. The CDR3 loop spans 16 amino acids. Looked up from germline, CDR1 is MNHEY and CDR2 is SVGEGT. CDR3 nucleotides: TGTGCCAGCAGTTACGGTAGCGCACTGGCCCTGGATACGCAGTATTTT. Its protein product is CASSYGSALALDTQYF.

This clonotype was found a few times. The genes are TRBV7-6 and TRBJ1-1; 7 bases fit TRBD1. The V segment lost 5 bases and the J segment 1 base; nucleotides outside the gene matches: 7. The CDR3 contains 15 residues. Germline values: CDR1 SGHVS, CDR2 FNYEAQ. The CDR3, as DNA: TGTGCCAGCAGCCACGGGACAGCTCAGAACACTGAAGCTTTCTTT. Translating gives CASSHGTAQNTEAFF.

This clonotype occurred many times. The chain has TRBV12-3 or TRBV12-4 and TRBJ1-5, with D unresolved. CDR3 length: 11 residues. The ends were cut back, 7 bases at V and 10 bases at J, with 11 bases in the middle. The CDR3 loop is CASTPEEPQHF. The CDR3 nucleotides read TGTGCCAGCACCCCAGAGGAACCCCAGCATTTT.

V is TRBV7-6 and J is TRBJ2-1, with D tentatively TRBD2 (7 bases). Germline V gene sequence: CDR1 SGHVS, CDR2 FNYEAQ. Trimming cost V 6 bases and J 9 bases, with 24 bases left between them. CDR3 length equals 16 residues. CDR3: CASSLIRGGLYSEQFF. The CDR3 region has the DNA TGTGCCAGCAGTTTAATAAGGGGGGGCCTGTACTCTGAGCAGTTCTTC.

This clonotype appeared many times. For the CDR3, the DNA is TGTGCCAGCAGTGCCCTTGGGGGGACAGGGTTCACCGGGGAGCTGTTTTTT. Its translation is CASSALGGTGFTGELFF. This rearrangement joins TRBV12-3 or TRBV12-4 to TRBJ2-2; 9 bases are a match to TRBD1. Trimming cost V 5 bases and J 4 bases; bases outside gene matches: 11. This CDR3 spans 17 amino acids.

The rearrangement joins TRBV4-2 to TRBJ2-1; D is unresolved. Germline V gene sequence: CDR1 LGHNA, CDR2 YNFKEQ. The CDR3 covers 14 residues. V gave up 6 bases and J gave up 1 base, with 10 bases separating them. CDR3 sequence reads: CASSRVGSYNEQFF. In DNA, the CDR3 is TGTGCCAGCAGTCGGGTGGGGTCCTACAATGAGCAGTTCTTC.

This clonotype was recorded many times. This chain links TRBV28 with TRBJ1-4; D unclear. This CDR3 has 14 amino acids. Germline V gene sequence: CDR1 MDHEN, CDR2 SYDVKM. V gave up 5 bases and J gave up 8 bases, with 15 bases separating them. CDR3 sequence reads: CASSPSQTPEKLFF. The CDR3 DNA sequence: TGTGCCAGCAGTCCCAGCCAGACCCCGGAAAAACTGTTTTTT.

This clonotype came up many times. This rearrangement joins TRBV7-8 to TRBJ2-7; 7 bases map to TRBD2. Losses at the gene ends were 5 bases for V and 0 bases for J; bases not matched to a gene: 10. The germline V gene encodes CDR1 SGHVS and CDR2 FQNEAQ. CDR3 size: 16 residues. The CDR3 loop reads CASSLVGGRASYEQYF. DNA for the CDR3: TGTGCCAGCAGCCTAGTGGGGGGGAGGGCCTCCTACGAGCAGTACTTC.

This clonotype was counted between two and nine times. The V call is TRBV29-1, the J call TRBJ2-7, with D perhaps TRBD1 (5 bases). The CDR3 is 13 residues long. Germline CDR1 is SQVTM and CDR2 is ANQGSEA. Deletions cut 7 bases from V and 3 bases from J, with 16 bases between. The CDR3 loop reads CSGSQGGNYEQYF. The CDR3 bases are TGCAGCGGGTCCCAGGGCGGAAACTACGAGCAGTACTTC.

This clonotype was counted between two and nine times. The chain uses TRBV27 and TRBJ2-7, with no clear D. V was trimmed by 9 bases and J by 2 bases, leaving 2 bases between them. This CDR3 has 9 amino acids. CDR1 MNHEY and CDR2 SMNVEV come from the germline V gene (reference sequence). CDR3 nucleotide sequence: TGTGCCAGTACCTACGAGCAGTACTTC. Translation: CASTYEQYF.

A remark on this clonotype: One junction end disagrees with the germline gene, perhaps due to a read error. The V gene is TRBV5-3, the J gene TRBJ2-5, with 9 bases fitting TRBD2. TRBV5-3 has ORF status, its function being uncertain. CDR3 size: 17 residues. In nucleotides, the CDR3 is TGTGCCAGCAGCTCTCCTCCACCGGCTAGCGGGGAAGAGACCCAGTACTTC. It is translated as CASSSPPPASGEETQYF.

In its sample, this clonotype was seen a few times. CDR3 sequence (DNA): TGTGCCAGCAGTGAAGTCGGGGGGATGAAGAATTCACCCCTCCACTTT. As protein: CASSEVGGMKNSPLHF. The chain combines TRBV2 with TRBJ1-6; D may be TRBD1 (5 bases). The CDR3 totals 16 residues. Germline V gives CDR1 SNHLY, CDR2 FYNNEI. Trimming took off 1 base at V and 7 bases at J, with 14 bases between the two ends.

Only a few counts were recorded for this clonotype. The chain has TRBV12-3 or TRBV12-4 and TRBJ2-7, with TRBD2 as a possible D gene (6 bases). This CDR3 is built from 16 residues. Trimming pared 3 bases from V and 0 bases from J, leaving 15 bases between. The CDR3 DNA sequence: TGTGCCAGCAGTTTGGGTGCGGGAACTCCCTCCTACGAGCAGTACTTC. This translates into CASSLGAGTPSYEQYF.

This clonotype was detected ten times or more. Since the CDR3 does not end with the conserved phenylalanine or tryptophan, this likely comes from a read error. Because the CDR3's place on the DNA is in doubt, the DNA is left out and the CDR3 is given as listed by TCRdb. This chain connects TRBV6-1 to TRBJ2-3; TRBD1 is the table's D call and was not checked against the DNA. CDR1 is MNHNS and CDR2 is SASEGT in the germline V gene. From its first to its last residue, the CDR3 has 12 amino acids. The CDR3 sequence: CASRDHTRGFVL.

This clonotype was counted between two and nine times. The chain couples TRBV2 to TRBJ1-6; TRBD1 might be the D (5 bases). This CDR3 comprises 19 residues. The germline V and J ends were trimmed by 1 base and 0 bases, with 16 bases remaining between them. Germline V gene data show CDR1 as SNHLY and CDR2 as FYNNEI. The DNA for the CDR3 is TGTGCCAGCAGTGAAGAGAGAGGGTGGGGGGACTCCTATAATTCACCCCTCCACTTT. This gives the protein CASSEERGWGDSYNSPLHF.

Many counts were recorded for this clonotype. The chain links TRBV6-5 to TRBJ2-7, with D maybe TRBD2 (6 bases). Germline assignment: CDR1 MNHEY and CDR2 SVGAGI. The CDR3 loop spans 15 amino acids. V lost 0 bases and J 2 bases, leaving 11 bases between the germline ends. CDR3 nucleotide sequence: TGTGCCAGCAGTTACTCTGCGGGATCCCCCTACGAGCAGTACTTC. It codes for CASSYSAGSPYEQYF.

This clonotype was seen many times. This chain links TRBV12-3 or TRBV12-4 with TRBJ1-1; possibly TRBD1 for D (6 bases). This CDR3 contains 12 residues. With 5 bases removed from V and 4 bases from J, the gap between germline ends came to 8 bases. CDR3 nucleotides: TGTGCCAGCAGTCCAGGGGTCACTGAAGCTTTCTTT. This translates into CASSPGVTEAFF.

This clonotype was observed many times. This chain uses TRBV7-8 with TRBJ2-5, with a possible D match to TRBD2 (6 bases). Per germline, CDR1 SGHVS and CDR2 FQNEAQ. CDR3 size: 15 residues. The V end lost 4 bases, the J end lost 5 bases, and 17 bases lay between the germline ends. The CDR3 DNA reads TGTGCCAGCAGCTCTCCCCTGCGGGGCCGGGAGACCCAGTACTTC. Encoded protein: CASSSPLRGRETQYF.

The sample holds many counts of this clonotype. The J gene is TRBJ2-1, the V gene TRBV6-6; maybe TRBD2 (5 bases). Per germline, CDR1 MNHNY and CDR2 SVGAGI (reference sequence). CDR3 length: 14 residues. The V gene lost 5 bases and the J gene lost 12 bases, with 20 bases spanning the gap. CDR3 DNA: TGTGCCAGCAGTGACCAAGCCGGGTGGGAGAGGCAGTTCTTC. This translates into CASSDQAGWERQFF.

This clonotype was recorded at least ten times. The chain joins TRBV20-1 to TRBJ1-6; the D gene is possibly TRBD1 (6 bases). CDR3 length: 15 residues. V lost 1 base and J lost 1, with 8 bases in between. Germline V gene data show CDR1 as DFQATT and CDR2 as SNEGSKA (reference sequence). CDR3 nucleotides: TGCAGTGCTAGAGGCAGGGGATCCTATAATTCACCCCTCCACTTT. Protein product: CSARGRGSYNSPLHF.

This clonotype came up many times. This sequence joins TRBV7-2 and TRBJ2-7, with no clear D. Germline V lookup: CDR1 SGHTA, CDR2 FQGNSA. Trimming left V 5 bases short and J 0 bases short, with 5 bases between. This CDR3 is built from 12 residues. This CDR3 reads CASSEHSYEQYF. DNA for the CDR3: TGTGCCAGCAGCGAACACTCCTACGAGCAGTACTTC.

The table lists this clonotype with many counts. The V gene is TRBV15, the J gene TRBJ1-3; TRBD1 aligns across 7 bases. The CDR3 is 13 residues long. Unmatched junction bases numbered 8, after V lost 0 bases and J lost 15 bases. Germline CDR1 reads LNHNV; CDR2 reads YYDKDF (reference sequence). The CDR3 sequence is CATSRDRDRNKYF. The CDR3 coding sequence is TGTGCCACCAGCAGAGATCGGGACAGAAACAAATATTTT.

There are many counts of this clonotype. The rearrangement joins TRBV7-2 to TRBJ2-1; 15 bases are a match to TRBD2. The CDR3 spans 16 residues. Germline V gene data show CDR1 as SGHTA and CDR2 as FQGNSA. V shed 5 bases, J shed 11 bases, and the junction held 10 bases outside the gene matches. CDR3 amino acids: CASSPDSGTSGRKQFF. In nucleotides, the CDR3 is TGTGCCAGCAGCCCCGACTCCGGGACTAGCGGGAGGAAGCAGTTCTTC.